Sequencing of this TCR beta chain was carried out in a study of shared clonotypes between healthy human individuals (TCRdb year 2020). Turning to the overall study: The cohort comprised two women and a few men aged 18 to 49 years. For each donor, CD4 naive and CD4 memory were each given three plates, CD8 naive was given two plates, and CD8 memory was given one plate. Blood TCR repertoires of about five healthy adults were deeply sequenced to estimate repertoire size and the extent of clonotype sharing between individuals. Libraries were prepared and TCR repertoires were sequenced by different laboratories using diverse techniques, in order to increase sequencing depth and limit assay-specific biases. Leukapheresis yielded between about 0.94 and 8.9 billion PBMCs per donor. The research as a whole found: Higher generation probabilities were observed for clonotypes shared by all four sorted-subset donors than for non-shared clonotypes. Even with the large sequencing depth, rarefaction of the sorted-subset datasets indicated that sequencing was incomplete. Naive subsets generally had larger estimated clonotype richness than memory subsets. The small number of donors limited the genetic and exposure-history diversity represented. Sharing across several donors was observed for about 4.8% of naive CD4, under 4% of naive CD8, over 2% of memory CD4, and 0.4% of memory CD8 clonotypes. Pairwise subsampling indicated that sequencing depth was expected to affect the degree of clonotype sharing among donors. Sampling was restricted to blood, and TCR repertoires in tissues likely differ from the TCR repertoires found in blood.

For this clone: The antigen it binds to is not known. No qualities accompany the bases; no much larger clone lies one base away.

TCR CDR3 regions were amplified from genomic DNA by multiplex PCR using the deep immunoSEQ assay. For each cell subset, the extracted genomic DNA was distributed evenly across all wells of several immunoSEQ 96-well plates, and each plate served as one replicate. For sorted subsets, approximately 200 ng of genomic DNA, equivalent to 30,000 or so T cell genomes, went into each replicate PCR. The purified libraries were quantified using a Qubit 3.0 fluorometer, sized with a Bioanalyzer 2100, and then quantified again using the KAPA Library Quantification kit. Every immunoSEQ 96-well plate was sequenced on a separate single-read 150-cycle Illumina NextSeq 550 flow cell. Per the authors' processing: Because the immunoSEQ output included only junctional sequences and no quality scores, the filtering could not be the same as the filtering used for full-length reads. Sequences were annotated with PyIR, a Python wrapper for IgBLAST v1.9, using IMGT germline references to assign V/J genes and CDR3. Reads were removed for weak V/J assignments (E-value above 1e-6), missing CDR3, stop codons, out-of-frame junctions, or ambiguous translated residues. V3J clonotypes were defined as sequences sharing the same inferred V gene, J gene, and CDR3 amino acid sequence. To compute the percentage overlap between repertoires, the number of shared unique clonotypes was divided by the size of the smaller repertoire. Richness of each repertoire was evaluated using RTK rarefaction, the Chao1 estimator, and Recon v2.1 estimates of unobserved clonotypes. Generation probabilities were computed with OLGA for all TCRbeta clonotypes obtained by the gDNA method from four donors. Not all clones reach the TCRdb copy of this immuneACCESS table, which keeps in-frame sequences only. Checked studies attribute under half of the gap to unresolved V genes and leave the rest unexplained. The V and J calls and the clone size are those of that table, but D and trimming were determined from the DNA. In this sample the table shows 1.6 million or so clones, about 96% of which occur a single time. In total, the top ten clones hold roughly 1.2% of the sample.

Its CDR3 holds 13 amino acids, cysteine through phenylalanine. The DNA shown is the 39-base CDR3, in frame from base 1. V is cut by 0 bases and J by 7 bases, and the space between the germline ends is 6 bases. The CDR1 and CDR2 encoded by the germline V gene (reference sequence) are SEHNR and FQNEAQ. The donors were healthy, HIV-negative adults with no recently reported acute infections or vaccinations. All donors were Caucasian adults living in Nashville, Tennessee, USA. Magnetic negative selection was used to enrich CD4+ T cells, after which naive cells were positively selected on CD45RA and the negative fraction became the memory subset. After blood collection by leukapheresis, PBMCs were isolated using Ficoll-Histopaque density gradient centrifugation and then cryopreserved in the vapor phase of liquid nitrogen. Purity and quantity of every magnetically sorted T cell population were checked by analytical flow cytometry. Each sorted fraction had its genomic DNA isolated and then quantified by UV absorbance on a Nanodrop 2000c.

Sample: naive CD4+ T cells sorted from blood. The cell subset or site label here, explained by the study, means: CD45RA+ positively selected. The chain couples TRBV7-9 to TRBJ2-2, with no confidently assigned D gene. The TCR originated in a man aged 25 to 40 in good health. The CDR3 loop reads CASSLAKGGELFF. The DNA sequence is TGTGCCAGCAGCTTAGCCAAAGGCGGGGAGCTGTTTTTT.